These 8 T cell receptor beta chains originate from one sample sequenced in a study of spatial heterogeneity in lung cancer. Overall study results and limits: The number of expanded tumor alpha and beta chains correlated with mutation number.

These receptors' antigens are unknown. One entry per CDR3 protein results from TCRdb running MiXCR on the 5' RACE reads. The table lists 4,000 to 5,500 distinct CDR3 sequences, 8.4% of them singletons. Specified time point: sample taken at primary tumor resection. This specimen consisted of lung tumor tissue, obtained at surgery. These receptors all stem from a female donor with early-stage non-small cell lung cancer.

This clonotype was detected only a few times. This chain links TRBV29-1 with TRBJ1-2, with D possibly TRBD1 on 5 matching bases. This CDR3 is built from 11 residues. V dropped 7 bases and J dropped 3 bases, with 9 bases sitting between them. In germline, CDR1 is SQVTM, CDR2 ANQGSEA. The CDR3 protein is CSARDYYGYTF. The CDR3 nucleotides read TGCAGCGCTAGGGACTACTATGGCTACACCTTC.

Details on this clonotype: One end of the junction is discordant with germline, which a read error may explain. The J gene is TRBJ2-7, the V gene TRBV7-9; 10 positions agree with TRBD1. Per the germline V gene, CDR1 is SEHNR and CDR2 is FQNEAQ (reference sequence). This CDR3 spans 15 amino acids. The CDR3 sequence: CGSSPPRTGGYEQYF. The CDR3 bases are TGTGGCAGCAGCCCTCCCAGGACAGGGGGCTACGAGCAGTACTTC. Full variable domain (rest looked up from reference TRBV7-9 and TRBJ2-7): DTGVSQNPRHKITKRGQNVTFRCDPISEHNRLYWYRQTLGQGPEFLTYFQNEAQLEKSRLLSDRFSAERPKGSFSTLEIQRTEQGDSAMYLCGSSPPRTGGYEQYFGPGTRLTVT.

In its sample, this clonotype was seen a few times. The chain couples TRBV7-3 to TRBJ1-1; D unresolved. This CDR3 region has 13 residues. Germline V CDR1 and CDR2: SGHTA, FQGTGA. V was cut by 5 bases and J by 1 base, with 8 bases left in between. CDR3 in amino acids: CASSPGRNTEAFF. CDR3 coding DNA: TGTGCCAGCAGCCCTGGACGGAACACTGAAGCTTTCTTT.

This clonotype is medium-sized (0.01 to 0.1%) in the sample. The genes are TRBV5-1 and TRBJ2-5, with D perhaps matching TRBD2 (5 bases). V gave up 4 bases and J gave up 1 base, with 11 bases separating them. The CDR3 spans 14 residues. Germline CDR1 and CDR2: SGHRS and YFSETQ. The CDR3 DNA sequence: TGCGCCAGCAGCCCGGGATCGTTCCAAGAGACCCAGTACTTC. Translating gives CASSPGSFQETQYF.

The V and J genes are TRBV7-2 and TRBJ2-7; no definite D call. Deletions cut 5 bases from V and 5 bases from J, with 19 bases between. Germline V gene sequence: CDR1 SGHTA, CDR2 FQGNSA. The CDR3 has 15 amino acids. The CDR3 nucleotides read TGTGCCAGCAGCCCCGAAACTGGGATTAGGCACGAGCAGTACTTC. Translating gives CASSPETGIRHEQYF.

This clonotype is labeled medium-sized (0.01 to 0.1%). The chain carries TRBV29-1 and TRBJ2-5, with D unclear. CDR1 and CDR2 (germline): SQVTM, ANQGSEA. The CDR3 is made up of 14 amino acids. Deletions cut 4 bases from V and 5 bases from J, with 17 bases between. The CDR3 is CSVGPGGMIETQYF. The CDR3 DNA reads TGCAGCGTTGGACCTGGTGGTATGATTGAGACCCAGTACTTC.

This clonotype was detected a few times. V gene TRBV10-3 combines with J gene TRBJ2-1, with TRBD2 matching 11 bases. Losses at the gene ends were 3 bases for V and 6 bases for J; bases not matched to a gene: 4. Germline lookup yields CDR1 ENHRY and CDR2 SYGVKD. This CDR3 region has 15 residues. In DNA form, the CDR3 reads TGTGCCATCAGTGATCGTAGCGGGGGGGCCAATGAGCAGTTCTTC. Its protein product is CAISDRSGGANEQFF.

By frequency in the sample, this clonotype is medium-sized. The chain couples TRBV4-1 to TRBJ2-3, with 11 bases aligning to TRBD2. Germline V CDR1 and CDR2: MGHRA, YSYEKL. V dropped 6 bases and J dropped 2; count of bases not matched to a gene: 1. The CDR3 totals 14 residues. The CDR3 DNA sequence: TGCGCCAGCAGTAGCGGGGGGGCCACAGATACGCAGTATTTT. This sequence encodes CASSSGGATDTQYF.